The 14 T cell receptor beta chains presented below share a single source sample, sequenced in a study of blood T cell repertoires in COVID-19. Libraries were prepared by immunoSEQ multiplex PCR; TCRdb keeps only in-frame clonotypes and omits some of them. Of 200,000 to 250,000 clones in the sample, roughly nine tenths were seen once. Material for sequencing was peripheral blood. These receptors originate from a woman younger than 30 who had recovered from COVID-19.

This chain joins TRBV6-5 and TRBJ2-2; D remains ambiguous. Germline V lookup: CDR1 MNHEY, CDR2 SVGAGI. CDR3 length equals 12 residues. V was clipped by 8 bases and J by 3 bases, with 7 bases between them. As DNA, the CDR3 is TGTGCCAGCCAGGCCTACACCGGGGAGCTGTTTTTT. It codes for CASQAYTGELFF.

The rearrangement joins TRBV27 to TRBJ2-7, with 9 bases matching TRBD2. The CDR3 is made up of 15 amino acids. Trimming removed 5 bases from V and 1 base from J; junction bases left unmatched: 6. Germline V gene lookup returns CDR1 MNHEY and CDR2 SMNVEV (reference sequence). CDR3 sequence reads: CASSDRLAVSYEQYF. The CDR3 nucleotides read TGTGCCAGCAGTGATCGACTAGCGGTTTCCTACGAGCAGTACTTC.

The CDR3, as DNA: TGTGCCAGCAGCCTAGCAAGACTGGGAAGCTACGAGCAGTACTTC. Translating it yields CASSLARLGSYEQYF. V usage is TRBV5-4 and J usage is TRBJ2-7; D is perhaps TRBD2 (5 bases). V lost 4 bases, J lost 3 bases, and 17 bases lay in between. This CDR3 has 15 residues. CDR1 is SGHNT and CDR2 is YYREEE in the germline V gene (reference sequence).

The chain's CDR3 is CASSLQGAGEKLFF. In DNA form, the CDR3 reads TGTGCCAGCAGTTTACAGGGGGCGGGTGAAAAACTGTTTTTT. J is TRBJ1-4 and V is TRBV27; TRBD1 agrees at 8 bases. V lost 2 bases, J lost 7 bases, and 3 bases stayed unmatched. This CDR3 is built from 14 residues. Germline assignment: CDR1 MNHEY and CDR2 SMNVEV (reference sequence). Complete variable domain (other parts from reference TRBV27 and TRBJ1-4): EAQVTQNPRYLITVTGKKLTVTCSQNMNHEYMSWYRQDPGLGLRQIYYSMNVEVTDKGDVPEGYKVSRKEKRNFPLILESPSPNQTSLYFCASSLQGAGEKLFFGSGTQLSVL.

V usage is TRBV6-2 or TRBV6-3 and J usage is TRBJ1-5; D unclear. The V end lost 5 bases, the J end lost 6 bases, and 20 bases lay between the germline ends. The CDR3 runs 16 residues. In germline, CDR1 is MNHEY, CDR2 SVGEGT. CDR3 residues: CASSKEGGRWGQPQHF. The CDR3 DNA reads TGTGCCAGCAGTAAAGAAGGAGGGAGGTGGGGTCAGCCCCAGCATTTT.

V usage is TRBV29-1 and J usage is TRBJ1-1; a possible D gene is TRBD1 (6 bases). The CDR3 totals 16 residues. V was shortened by 0 bases and J by 4 bases, with 18 bases between the two germline ends. The germline CDR1 and CDR2 sequences are SQVTM and ANQGSEA. The CDR3 reads CSVEDFRGYLGTEAFF. The CDR3 DNA reads TGCAGCGTTGAAGATTTTAGGGGGTACTTGGGCACTGAAGCTTTCTTT.

This chain uses TRBV7-9 with TRBJ2-3, with a possible D match to TRBD2 (6 bases). CDR1 SEHNR and CDR2 FQNEAQ come from the germline V gene (reference sequence). This CDR3 is 14 amino acids long. V lost 1 base and J 6 bases, leaving 11 bases between the germline ends. CDR3 DNA: TGTGCCAGCAGCTTAGGGGGGGAGGTCGATACGCAGTATTTT. Translated: CASSLGGEVDTQYF.

The chain links TRBV4-1 to TRBJ1-1; 7 bases map to TRBD1. Germline V lookup: CDR1 MGHRA, CDR2 YSYEKL. This CDR3 region has 15 residues. J lost 6 bases, V lost 0 bases, and 7 bases had no gene match. CDR3 DNA: TGCGCCAGCAGCCAAGAAGCAGGGGGGATCGCTGAAGCTTTCTTT. It translates to CASSQEAGGIAEAFF.

The chain employs TRBV5-4 and TRBJ1-1; TRBD1 matches at 8 bases. This CDR3 spans 12 amino acids. In germline, CDR1 is SGHNT, CDR2 YYREEE (reference sequence). With 4 bases clipped from V and 12 bases from J, the junction kept 8 bases outside the gene matches. The CDR3 nucleotides are TGTGCCAGCAGCCTAGGACAGGGATTGTCTTTCTTT. Translating it yields CASSLGQGLSFF.

This clone was counted a single time. For the CDR3, the DNA is TGTGCCAGTAGTATGGGACAGCCGGTCAATGGCTACACCTTC. It specifies CASSMGQPVNGYTF. The chain couples TRBV19 to TRBJ1-2; 7 nucleotides line up with TRBD1. The germline gives CDR1 LNHDA, CDR2 SQIVND (reference sequence). V was pared by 3 bases and J by 6 bases, with 7 bases of the junction left unmatched. This CDR3 is 14 amino acids long.

The rearrangement joins TRBV6-2 or TRBV6-3 to TRBJ1-1, with D maybe TRBD1 (6 bases). The CDR3 totals 15 residues. Between the trimmed V and J ends, which lost 4 bases and 1 base, there was a span of 13 bases. Germline CDR1 is MNHEY and CDR2 is SVGEGT. CDR3 coding DNA: TGTGCCAGCAGTTCGTTGACAGGACAGAACACTGAAGCTTTCTTT. This encodes CASSSLTGQNTEAFF.

This clone was counted a single time. The chain is built from TRBV6-6 and TRBJ1-4, with 7 positions matching TRBD1. CDR1 MNHNY and CDR2 SVGAGI come from the germline V gene (reference sequence). CDR3 size: 18 residues. V lost 5 bases to trimming and J lost 0 bases; unmatched junction nucleotides: 12. CDR3 in amino acids: CASSQSRTGFATNEKLFF. CDR3 nucleotides: TGTGCCAGCAGTCAGAGTAGGACAGGATTCGCAACTAATGAAAAACTGTTTTTT.

V is TRBV9 and J is TRBJ2-7; 8 bases fit TRBD1. This CDR3 spans 15 amino acids. V was pared by 0 bases and J by 4 bases, with 6 bases of the junction left unmatched. Germline V gene data show CDR1 as SGDLS and CDR2 as YYNGEE. CDR3 in amino acids: CASSVGGQGGYEQYF. In DNA, the CDR3 is TGTGCCAGCAGCGTAGGAGGACAGGGTGGGTACGAGCAGTACTTC.

This chain joins TRBV29-1 and TRBJ2-2, with 8 bases lining up with TRBD2. Trimming cost V 3 bases and J 3 bases; bases outside gene matches: 3. The CDR3 covers 14 residues. CDR1 is SQVTM, CDR2 ANQGSEA, per germline. In nucleotides, the CDR3 is TGCAGCGTTGACGGGGGGGCCGACACCGGGGAGCTGTTTTTT. Its translation: CSVDGGADTGELFF.